This TCR beta chain was found in a study of cytomegalovirus exposure and HLA in healthy donors (dated by TCRdb to 2016 to 2017). A note on the overall study: An earlier analysis of several hundred of the donors reported about 300 Gb of sequence data and 95 million to 120 million unique TCR beta sequences obtained from about 179 million T cells. Along with the approximately 670-subject first cohort, a separate validation cohort of approximately 110 different subjects was used. Alongside the repertoire data, information on donor age, sex, ethnicity and CMV serostatus was compiled. The number of typed donors differed by locus: about 629-630 for A, B, C, DRB1 and DQB1; 500 to 550 for DQA1; about 600 for DPA1; and some 470 for DPB1. HLA typing covered class I and class II loci at four-digit resolution. An early release that covered some 630 HLA-typed donors contained approximately 300 gigabases of sequencing data and 70 million to 100 million unique TCR sequences. An earlier analysis of fewer than 700 of the donors applied high-throughput TCR beta sequencing to assess whether each TCR beta V gene segment acted as functional or pseudogenic. A later analysis re-examined previously published TCR beta repertoires from roughly 650 donors and added high-resolution HLA genotyping to investigate patterns of TCR occurrence. The study was designed to test whether signatures of past pathogen exposure could be identified by cataloging public T cell receptors. All discovery cohort repertoires had been generated using a single sequencing platform. In the later analysis, no new phenotypic data were used to find candidate immune exposures; instead, reliance was placed on TCR beta sequences and their occurrence across donors. High-throughput TCR immunosequencing, statistical association of individual TCRs with disease status, and machine learning were combined to predict cytomegalovirus infection status. The study used immunosequencing to profile the T cell repertoires of around 600 subjects and linked those repertoires to cytomegalovirus serostatus. A later genetic analysis took genome-wide SNP genotypes for about three fifths of the 666 donors and used that subset as a discovery cohort. On average, approximately 250,000 unique TCR beta nucleotide sequences were sequenced per donor among fewer than 500 genotyped donors of the cohort, with roughly 20% of those sequences being non-productive. Of the roughly 430 genotyped donors, about 80% fell in the genetic ancestry cluster associated with self-reported Caucasian donors. Roughly 5 DR-DQ haplotypes were treated as single units for association and clustering because of strong linkage in the cohort. Points the paper makes about the study in general: In a later analysis, HLA-associated TCR beta chains showed more clonal expansion and lower generation probabilities than non-associated chains that were equally common. The study listed 164 TCR beta chains as associated with cytomegalovirus. Because HLA typing was unavailable for some donors at each locus, only the typed subset was used in association tests. According to a later analysis, parvovirus B19, influenza, CMV and Epstein-Barr virus appeared linked to several top co-occurrence clusters. In a later analysis, most CMV-associated TCR beta chains were found to appear HLA-restricted, with HLA associations seemingly driven largely by CMV exposure. A further reported finding was that TCR beta sequences accurately predicted the HLA-A and HLA-B alleles for most subjects in the first cohort. A later genetic analysis associated a missense DCLRE1C variant with V-gene and J-gene trimming of TCR beta chains, and an independent cohort replicated the association. The only immune exposure information available for the cohort was CMV serostatus. Because counts were too low, about 15 rarely observed V segments, including chromosome 9 orphons, were left out of the earlier analysis of 500 to 650 of the donors. A later analysis found that TCR association rates varied across HLA loci, with DRB1 alleles showing the most associated TCRs and HLA-C alleles the fewest. The classifier was reported to diagnose cytomegalovirus status with high specificity and sensitivity in both the original cohort and the validation cohort. Compared with the 666-donor mean, donors in an Asian-associated ancestry cluster had fewer N-insertions in productive TCRs, according to a later genetic analysis. In vitro tests confirmed that three of the cytomegalovirus-associated TCR beta chains recognize cytomegalovirus antigens. Some IMGT-functional V segments, including TRBV6-2 and TRBV6-3, could not be told apart with the 87-base-pair reads, so those segments were excluded. Correlated functional status among segregating V segments might reflect linkage disequilibrium, but an unknown experimental factor could not be ruled out. The cohort was sequenced for TCR beta chains only, and without alpha or paired-chain data the features that could be detected were limited. At a false discovery rate of 0.05, a later analysis linked 16,000 or so TCR beta sequences to specific HLA alleles. The presence/absence analyses assumed that sequencing depth was roughly uniform across donors, and that assumption may not be true. A cluster of highly shared sequence variants was judged likely to represent a technical artifact of the sequencing pipeline. According to the authors, the approach could potentially be generalized to other disease states and immunological phenotypes. Most TCR sequences were observed very rarely across donors, whereas some public TCRs were present in many individuals. Strong co-occurrence of HLA alleles, especially DR and DQ, made assigning TCR associations to individual alleles difficult. An earlier analysis of approximately 500 of the donors showed that most TCR beta V segments appeared in productive rearrangements either about 90% or about 30% of the time, which broadly matched IMGT annotations.

The library was obtained by the immunoSEQ multiplex PCR assay. A mixture of 60 forward primers for TCR Vbeta segments and 13 reverse primers for TCR Jbeta segments was used in the multiplex PCR. Amplification of the CDR3 region of rearranged TCR beta genes was performed with a multiplex PCR assay on genomic DNA. The amplified TCR beta libraries were sequenced on the Illumina HiSeq System as 87-base-pair reads. Per the original workflow: In a later analysis, tens of millions of unique TCR beta chains were counted across the roughly 610 repertoires, and around 10 million of these chains were shared by at least two donors. A nearest-neighbor algorithm error-corrected the raw reads and collapsed the reads into unique sequences, merging closely related sequences to remove PCR and sequencing errors. To assign V, D and J gene segments, CDR3 sequences were aligned to IMGT reference sequences. For a sequence to be retained, a match of at least six nucleotides to both a V gene segment and a J gene segment was required. A rearrangement was called productive if the CDR3 had no stop codons and remained in frame with V and J, and every other rearrangement was called non-productive. Following IMGT convention, CDR3 was defined as the stretch from the second conserved V-encoded cysteine to the conserved J-encoded phenylalanine. The earlier analysis of 500 to 650 of the donors excluded any sequence lacking an unambiguous match to a single V gene segment. In an earlier analysis of approximately 590 of the donors, a V segment was called functional when productive rearrangements were above 56.7%, and segregating when the standard deviation between donors exceeded 5%. A statistical classification framework was built to diagnose cytomegalovirus status from the catalog of TCR beta chain sequences. In a later analysis, V and J genes were assigned by comparing TCR nucleotide sequences against IMGT/GENE-DB human TR gene sequences. Using the TCRdist pipeline, a later analysis assigned CDR3 sequences along with most-parsimonious VDJ recombination scenarios. In a later analysis, every TCR beta chain was defined by the combination of its CDR3 amino acid sequence and its V-gene family, and reads without a unique V-gene family were dropped. A later analysis removed 500 to 600 highly shared, low-generation-probability nucleotide sequences to deal with suspected cross-contamination and a sequencing artifact. For each public chain, a later analysis derived a clonal expansion index from normalized ranks of inferred template counts within each repertoire. A later analysis computed generation probabilities with a VDJ recombination model fitted to out-of-frame rearrangements, and checked the results against IGoR. In a later analysis, TCR-TCR, TCR-HLA and TCR-CMV co-occurrence was scored with hypergeometric tests, and a repertoire-size bias correction was applied to TCR pairs. False discovery rates were estimated in a later analysis by permuting HLA or CMV assignments 20 times. A later analysis grouped co-occurring TCRs with DBSCAN, adding TCRdist sequence similarity when clustering within HLA-allele-positive subsets. For co-occurrence clustering, repertoires with fewer than 30,000 or more than 120,000 public chains were excluded, along with five repertoires with anomalous nucleotide sharing. As stored in TCRdb, this immuneACCESS dataset retains in-frame rearrangements with V and J assigned. A fraction of the clones does not appear; measured against another copy, unresolved V genes explain less than half of the discrepancy, and the remainder lacks a known reason. That table gives V, J and clone size, and the DNA gave D and trimming. The sample yields about 200,000 clones; roughly 80% were counted once. Less than 2% of the sample lies in the top ten.

The cohort comprised around 700 healthy bone marrow donors. Cohort members were all nominally healthy when sampled, although unrecorded immune exposures were likely present. The donor was CMV seronegative and belonged to the group of 320 or so seronegative cohort members. A peripheral blood sample was provided by each donor, and peripheral blood mononuclear cells were used for TCR beta sequencing. Genomic DNA extraction from the blood cell samples was performed with the Qiagen DNeasy Blood Extraction Kit. Of note for this clone: There is no known antigen for this receptor. Base qualities are not at hand, and no much larger clone is one base apart.

Sequences MDHEN (CDR1) and SYDVKM (CDR2) are obtained from the germline V gene. From its cysteine to its phenylalanine, the CDR3 spans 15 amino acids. The kept DNA is CDR3 alone, 45 bases in frame from the first base. The material sequenced was PBMCs. The receptor comes from a woman between 18 and 29 years old in good health and CMV-seronegative. The chain employs TRBV28 and TRBJ2-5, and TRBD1 aligns with 10 junction nucleotides. TRBJ2-7 explains the end of the DNA better; the J call may be wrong. The DNA sequence reads TGTGCCAGCAGTCCCCCGGGACAGGGGATCTACGAGCAGTACTTC. This yields the protein CASSPPGQGIYEQYF.